Listed below are T cell receptor beta chains from one sample, sequenced in a study of blood T cell repertoires in COVID-19. The data were produced by immunoSEQ multiplex PCR, yet TCRdb's version contains in-frame clones alone and is incomplete. The table includes about 160,000 clones, about four fifths detected once. Sequences were obtained from peripheral blood. The receptors stem from a man between 60 and 70 years old with active or convalescent COVID-19. Each CDR3 is given with its conserved first and last residue. D genes are given only for firm matches. Rows give clone size only sometimes, using once, few, many, or a class for an expanded clone.

V gene	D gene	J gene	clone size	CDR3 protein	CDR3 DNA
TRBV5-1	TRBD2	TRBJ2-2	NA	CASSLAAGGTGELFF	TGCGCCAGCAGCTTGGCCGCGGGAGGCACCGGGGAGCTGTTTTTT
TRBV7-3	NA	TRBJ2-2	NA	CASSLSEPRGTGELFF	TGTGCCAGCAGCTTATCCGAACCCCGGGGCACCGGGGAGCTGTTTTTT
TRBV5-1	TRBD1	TRBJ1-1	NA	CASSPGSTGGMNTEAFF	TGCGCCAGCAGCCCGGGGTCGACAGGGGGCATGAACACTGAAGCTTTCTTT
TRBV2	TRBD1	TRBJ1-1	few	CASIRGQYSEAFF	TGTGCCAGCATTCGGGGACAGTATTCTGAAGCTTTCTTT
TRBV27	TRBD1	TRBJ1-6	NA	CASKPDRVNSPLHF	TGTGCCAGCAAACCGGACAGGGTGAATTCACCCCTCCACTTT
TRBV11-2	TRBD2	TRBJ2-5	NA	CASSVSGRAHLQETQYF	TGTGCCAGCAGCGTTAGCGGGAGGGCCCACTTACAAGAGACCCAGTACTTC
TRBV25-1	NA	TRBJ1-6	NA	CASSEGSRYNSPLHF	TGTGCCAGCAGTGAGGGCAGCAGGTATAATTCACCCCTCCACTTT
TRBV11-3	NA	TRBJ1-2	few	CASSLMSQGHYGYTF	TGTGCCAGCAGCTTAATGTCCCAGGGCCACTATGGCTACACCTTC
TRBV7-3	TRBD2	TRBJ2-3	NA	CASSSGGAVSDTQYF	TGTGCCAGCAGCTCCGGGGGGGCCGTCTCAGATACGCAGTATTTT
TRBV2	NA	TRBJ1-5	NA	CASGPGQPNQPQHF	TGTGCCAGCGGACCAGGACAGCCCAATCAGCCCCAGCATTTT
TRBV9	NA	TRBJ2-2	NA	CASSVGLSTGELFF	TGTGCCAGCAGCGTAGGTCTAAGCACCGGGGAGCTGTTTTTT
TRBV5-4	NA	TRBJ2-7	NA	CASTTSPGDYEQYF	TGTGCCAGCACCACTTCCCCGGGAGACTACGAGCAGTACTTC
TRBV28	TRBD2	TRBJ2-3	NA	CASTPWSLAGAIGTDTQYF	TGTGCCAGCACCCCATGGTCACTAGCGGGAGCAATTGGCACAGATACGCAGTATTTT
TRBV11-3	NA	TRBJ2-7	NA	CASSFRDSEQYF	TGTGCCAGCAGCTTCAGGGACTCCGAGCAGTACTTC
TRBV2	NA	TRBJ2-5	NA	CASKASEQETQYF	TGTGCCAGCAAGGCTAGCGAACAAGAGACCCAGTACTTC
TRBV19	TRBD1	TRBJ1-1	NA	CASKADRAVNTEAFF	TGTGCCAGTAAAGCGGACAGGGCTGTGAACACTGAAGCTTTCTTT
TRBV20-1	NA	TRBJ1-1	NA	CSFTGNTEAFF	TGCAGTTTCACAGGGAACACTGAAGCTTTCTTT
TRBV5-6	NA	TRBJ2-7	once	CASSWGRAALPYEQYF	TGTGCCAGCAGCTGGGGGCGGGCCGCACTTCCCTACGAGCAGTACTTC
TRBV3-1/TRBV3-2	NA	TRBJ1-1	NA	CASSQDPGQSVAFF	TGTGCCAGCAGCCAAGATCCAGGACAATCGGTCGCTTTCTTT
TRBV5-6	NA	TRBJ2-7	NA	CASSLYGPSYEQYF	TGTGCCAGCAGCTTGTATGGGCCATCATACGAGCAGTACTTC
TRBV3-1/TRBV3-2	NA	TRBJ2-1	NA	CASSSFQRVRDEQFF	TGTGCCAGCAGCTCGTTCCAGCGGGTGAGGGATGAGCAGTTCTTC
TRBV6-5	TRBD1	TRBJ1-5	NA	CASSLHRGPQHF	TGTGCCAGCAGTCTCCACAGGGGGCCCCAGCATTTT
TRBV19	NA	TRBJ1-2	NA	CASSIRTSGYTF	TGTGCCAGTAGTATACGGACAAGTGGCTACACCTTC
TRBV6-1	TRBD2	TRBJ2-7	NA	CASSVVLPTSGNYEQYF	TGTGCCAGCAGTGTGGTCCTCCCGACTAGCGGCAACTACGAGCAGTACTTC